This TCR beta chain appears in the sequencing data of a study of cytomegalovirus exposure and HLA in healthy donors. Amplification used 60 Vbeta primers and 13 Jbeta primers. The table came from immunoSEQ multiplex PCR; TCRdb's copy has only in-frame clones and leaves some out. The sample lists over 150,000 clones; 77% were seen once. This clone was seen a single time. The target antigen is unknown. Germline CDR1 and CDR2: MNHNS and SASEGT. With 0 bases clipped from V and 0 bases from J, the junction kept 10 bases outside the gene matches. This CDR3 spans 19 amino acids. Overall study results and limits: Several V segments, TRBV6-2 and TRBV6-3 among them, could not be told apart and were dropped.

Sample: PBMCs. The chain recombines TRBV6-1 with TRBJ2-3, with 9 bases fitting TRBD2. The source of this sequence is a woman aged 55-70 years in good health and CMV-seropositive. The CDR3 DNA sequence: TGTGCCAGCAGTGAAGCGCTGGCTAGCGGGGCGTCTAGCACAGATACGCAGTATTTT. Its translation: CASSEALASGASSTDTQYF.